The present T cell receptor (beta chain) was sequenced within a study of cytomegalovirus exposure and HLA in healthy donors. Per the germline V gene, CDR1 is SNHLY and CDR2 is FYNNEI. The V and J ends lost 5 bases and 5 bases, in that order; junction bases with no gene match: 6. There are 14 residues in the CDR3. The PCR employed 60 Vbeta primers together with 13 Jbeta primers. The table came from immunoSEQ multiplex PCR; TCRdb's copy has only in-frame clones and leaves some out. Of tens of thousands of clones in the sample, 70% are singletons; the top ten hold approximately 19%. The receptor was derived from a woman aged 55-69 years in good health and CMV-seropositive. Sequenced input: PBMCs. The J gene is TRBJ2-3, the V gene TRBV2; 8 nucleotides align to TRBD1. CDR3 nucleotide sequence: TGTGCCAGCAGTTGGACAGGGCGGGGAGATACGCAGTATTTT. Translating it yields CASSWTGRGDTQYF.